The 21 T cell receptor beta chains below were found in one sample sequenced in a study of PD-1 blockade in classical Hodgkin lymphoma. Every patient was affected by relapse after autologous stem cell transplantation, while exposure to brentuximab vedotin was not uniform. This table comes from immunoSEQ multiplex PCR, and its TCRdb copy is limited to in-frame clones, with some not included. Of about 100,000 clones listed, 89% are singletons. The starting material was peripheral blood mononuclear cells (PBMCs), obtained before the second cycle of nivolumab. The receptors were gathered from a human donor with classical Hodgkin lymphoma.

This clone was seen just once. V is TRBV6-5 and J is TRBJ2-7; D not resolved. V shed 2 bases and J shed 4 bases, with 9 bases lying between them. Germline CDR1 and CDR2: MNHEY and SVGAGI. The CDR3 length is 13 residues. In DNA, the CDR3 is TGTGCCAGCAGTTACGGGAAGGAATACGAGCAGTACTTC. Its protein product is CASSYGKEYEQYF.

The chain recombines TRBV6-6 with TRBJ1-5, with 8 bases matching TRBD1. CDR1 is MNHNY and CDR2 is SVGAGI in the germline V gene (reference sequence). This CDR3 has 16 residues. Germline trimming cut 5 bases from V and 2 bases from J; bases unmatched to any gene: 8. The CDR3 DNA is TGTGCCAGCAGTGCCCACGACAGGGGAGGCAATCAGCCCCAGCATTTT. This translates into CASSAHDRGGNQPQHF.

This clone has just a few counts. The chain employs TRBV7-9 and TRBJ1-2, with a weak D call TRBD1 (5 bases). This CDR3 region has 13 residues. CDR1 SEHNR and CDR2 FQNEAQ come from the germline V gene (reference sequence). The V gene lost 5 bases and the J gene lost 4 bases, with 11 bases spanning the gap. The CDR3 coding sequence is TGTGCCAGCAGCCCGACAGCCTCCTATGGCTACACCTTC. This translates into CASSPTASYGYTF.

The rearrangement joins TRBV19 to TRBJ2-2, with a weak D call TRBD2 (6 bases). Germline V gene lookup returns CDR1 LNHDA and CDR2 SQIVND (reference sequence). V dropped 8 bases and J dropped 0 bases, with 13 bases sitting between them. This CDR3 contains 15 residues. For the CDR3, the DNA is TGTGCCAGTGCCCCCGGGACTTCGAACACCGGGGAGCTGTTTTTT. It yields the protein CASAPGTSNTGELFF.

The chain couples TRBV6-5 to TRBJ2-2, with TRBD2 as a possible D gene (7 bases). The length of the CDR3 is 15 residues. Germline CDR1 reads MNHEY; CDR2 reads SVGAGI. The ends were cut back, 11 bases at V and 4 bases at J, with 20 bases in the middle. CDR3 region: CACQQAGGRTGELFF. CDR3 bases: TGTGCCTGCCAACAAGCCGGGGGGCGCACCGGGGAGCTGTTTTTT.

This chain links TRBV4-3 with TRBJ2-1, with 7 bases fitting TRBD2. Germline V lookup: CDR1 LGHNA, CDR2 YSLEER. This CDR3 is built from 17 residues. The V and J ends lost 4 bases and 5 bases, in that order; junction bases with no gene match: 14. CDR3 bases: TGCGCCAGCAGCCCGGTGTGGTGGCTAGCGGATCACAATGAGCAGTTCTTC. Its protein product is CASSPVWWLADHNEQFF.

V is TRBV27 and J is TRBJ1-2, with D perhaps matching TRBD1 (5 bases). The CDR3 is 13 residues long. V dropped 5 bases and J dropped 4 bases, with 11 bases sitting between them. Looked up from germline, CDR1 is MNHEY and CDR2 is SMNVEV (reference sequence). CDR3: CASSRQPVYGYTF. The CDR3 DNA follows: TGTGCCAGCAGTAGACAGCCTGTCTATGGCTACACCTTC.

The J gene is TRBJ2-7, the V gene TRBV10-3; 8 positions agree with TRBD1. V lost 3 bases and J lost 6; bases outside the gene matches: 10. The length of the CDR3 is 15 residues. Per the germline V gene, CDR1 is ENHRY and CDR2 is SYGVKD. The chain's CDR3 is CAISDPGQGAGEQYF. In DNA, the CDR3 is TGTGCCATCAGTGACCCCGGTCAGGGGGCCGGCGAGCAGTACTTC.

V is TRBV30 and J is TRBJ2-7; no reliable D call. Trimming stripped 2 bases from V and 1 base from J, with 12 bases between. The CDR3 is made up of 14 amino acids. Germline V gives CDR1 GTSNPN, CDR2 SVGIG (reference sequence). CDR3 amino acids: CAWSSDLFSYEQYF. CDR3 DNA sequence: TGTGCCTGGAGTTCCGACTTATTTTCCTACGAGCAGTACTTC.

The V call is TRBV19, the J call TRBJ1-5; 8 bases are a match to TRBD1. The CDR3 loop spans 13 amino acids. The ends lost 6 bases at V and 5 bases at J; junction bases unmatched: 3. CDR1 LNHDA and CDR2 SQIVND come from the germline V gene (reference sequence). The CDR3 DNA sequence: TGTGCCAGTAGGGGACAGGCTCATCAGCCCCAGCATTTT. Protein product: CASRGQAHQPQHF. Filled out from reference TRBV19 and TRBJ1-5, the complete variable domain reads DGGITQSPKYLFRKEGQNVTLSCEQNLNHDAMYWYRQDPGQGLRLIYYSQIVNDFQKGDIAEGYSVSREKKESFPLTVTSAQKNPTAFYLCASRGQAHQPQHFGDGTRLSIL.

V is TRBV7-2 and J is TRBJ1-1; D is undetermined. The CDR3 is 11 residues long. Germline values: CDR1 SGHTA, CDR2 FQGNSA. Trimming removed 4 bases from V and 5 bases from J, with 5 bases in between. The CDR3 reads CASSSVTEAFF. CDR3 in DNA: TGTGCCAGCAGCTCAGTAACTGAAGCTTTCTTT.

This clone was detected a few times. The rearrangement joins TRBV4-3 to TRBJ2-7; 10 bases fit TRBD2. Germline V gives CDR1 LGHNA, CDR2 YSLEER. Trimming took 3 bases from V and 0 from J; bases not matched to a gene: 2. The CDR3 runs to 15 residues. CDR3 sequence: CASSQASGSSYEQYF. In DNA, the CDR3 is TGCGCCAGCAGCCAGGCTAGCGGGAGCTCCTACGAGCAGTACTTC.

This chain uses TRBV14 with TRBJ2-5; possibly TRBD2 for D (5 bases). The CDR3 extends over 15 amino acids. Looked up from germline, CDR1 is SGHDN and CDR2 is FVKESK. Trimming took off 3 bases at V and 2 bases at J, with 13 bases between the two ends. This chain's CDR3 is CASSQSTGLQETQYF. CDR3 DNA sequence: TGTGCCAGCAGCCAGTCTACGGGGTTACAAGAGACCCAGTACTTC.

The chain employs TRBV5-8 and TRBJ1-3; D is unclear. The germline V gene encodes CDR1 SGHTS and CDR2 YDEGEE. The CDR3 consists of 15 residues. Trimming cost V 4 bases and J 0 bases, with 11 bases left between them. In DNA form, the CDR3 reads TGTGCCAGCAGCCGGCGCCCCAGCTCTGGAAACACCATATATTTT. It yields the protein CASSRRPSSGNTIYF.

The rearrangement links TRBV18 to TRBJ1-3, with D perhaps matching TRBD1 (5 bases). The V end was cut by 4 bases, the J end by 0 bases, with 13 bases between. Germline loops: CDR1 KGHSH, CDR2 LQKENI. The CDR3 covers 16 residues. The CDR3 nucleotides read TGTGCCAGCTCACACCCCGGGACGGACTCTGGAAACACCATATATTTT. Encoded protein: CASSHPGTDSGNTIYF.

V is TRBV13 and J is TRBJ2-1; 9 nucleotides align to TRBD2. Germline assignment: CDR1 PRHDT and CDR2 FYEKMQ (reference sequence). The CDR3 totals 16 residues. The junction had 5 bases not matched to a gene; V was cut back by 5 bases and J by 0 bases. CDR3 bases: TGTGCCAGCAGCGAAAATAGCGGGAGCTCCTACAATGAGCAGTTCTTC. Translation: CASSENSGSSYNEQFF. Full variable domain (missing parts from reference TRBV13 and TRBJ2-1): AAGVIQSPRHLIKEKRETATLKCYPIPRHDTVYWYQQGPGQDPQFLISFYEKMQSDKGSIPDRFSAQQFSDYHSELNMSSLELGDSALYFCASSENSGSSYNEQFFGPGTRLTVL.

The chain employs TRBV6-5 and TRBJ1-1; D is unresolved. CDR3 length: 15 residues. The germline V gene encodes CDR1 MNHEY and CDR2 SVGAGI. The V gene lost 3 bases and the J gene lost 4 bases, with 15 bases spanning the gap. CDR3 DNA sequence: TGTGCCAGCAGTTATCGTGGGAGGCAAAGCACTGAAGCTTTCTTT. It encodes CASSYRGRQSTEAFF.

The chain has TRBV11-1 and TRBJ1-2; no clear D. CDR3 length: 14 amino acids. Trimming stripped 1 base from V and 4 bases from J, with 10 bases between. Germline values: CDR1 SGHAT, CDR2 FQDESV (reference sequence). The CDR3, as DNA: TGTGCCAGCAGCTTAGTAGAGGCGCGCTATGGCTACACCTTC. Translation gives CASSLVEARYGYTF.

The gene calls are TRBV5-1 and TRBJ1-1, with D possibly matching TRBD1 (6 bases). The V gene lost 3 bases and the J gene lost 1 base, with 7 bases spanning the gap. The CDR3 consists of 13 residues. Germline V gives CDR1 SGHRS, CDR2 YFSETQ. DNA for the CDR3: TGCGCCAGCAGCTCGGGACAGAACACTGAAGCTTTCTTT. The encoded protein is CASSSGQNTEAFF.

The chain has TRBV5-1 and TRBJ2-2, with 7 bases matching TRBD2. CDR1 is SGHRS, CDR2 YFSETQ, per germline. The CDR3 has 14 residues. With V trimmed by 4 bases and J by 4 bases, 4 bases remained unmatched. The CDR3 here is CASSPGLLTGELFF. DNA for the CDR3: TGCGCCAGCAGCCCGGGACTACTCACCGGGGAGCTGTTTTTT. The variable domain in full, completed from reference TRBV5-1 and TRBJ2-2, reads KAGVTQTPRYLIKTRGQQVTLSCSPISGHRSVSWYQQTPGQGLQFLFEYFSETQRNKGNFPGRFSGRQFSNSRSEMNVSTLELGDSALYLCASSPGLLTGELFFGEGSRLTVL.

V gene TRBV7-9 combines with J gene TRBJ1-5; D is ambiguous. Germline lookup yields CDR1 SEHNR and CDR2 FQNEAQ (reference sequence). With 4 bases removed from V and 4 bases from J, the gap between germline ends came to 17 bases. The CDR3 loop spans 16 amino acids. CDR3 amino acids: CASSYYGEGWNQPQHF. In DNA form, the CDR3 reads TGTGCCAGCAGCTATTATGGGGAGGGCTGGAATCAGCCCCAGCATTTT.